Presented here are 28 T cell receptor beta chains from one specimen sequenced in a study of T cells in localized non-small cell lung cancer. The repertoire was sequenced with immunoSEQ multiplex PCR; TCRdb's copy has only in-frame clones and lacks some. Counted here are over a thousand clones, about 20% occurring once; the ten biggest clones make up over 11%. This sample comprised normal lung tissue next to the tumor, obtained before any cancer treatment. Every receptor here comes from a woman aged 40-70 years with stage II lung adenocarcinoma.

The chain links TRBV6-8 to TRBJ1-2; 8 nucleotides match TRBD1. The CDR3 is 14 residues long. Germline trimming cut 4 bases from V and 7 bases from J; bases unmatched to any gene: 8. CDR1 is MNHGY, CDR2 SAAAGT, per germline. CDR3 residues: CASSSAGQGSGYTF. CDR3 bases: TGTGCCAGCAGTTCAGCTGGACAGGGAAGTGGCTACACCTTC.

This clone is categorized as medium-sized (0.01 to 0.1%). The chain has TRBV6-8 and TRBJ1-1, with D possibly being TRBD1 (6 bases). V was pared by 10 bases and J by 3 bases, with 15 bases between. CDR1 is MNHGY and CDR2 is SAAAGT in the germline V gene. The CDR3 is 13 residues long. CDR3 protein: CATQGTTDTEAFF. DNA of the CDR3: TGTGCCACTCAGGGGACGACGGACACTGAAGCTTTCTTT.

This sequence joins TRBV6-8 and TRBJ1-6, with 7 nucleotides matching TRBD1. J lost 8 bases, V lost 10 bases, and 5 bases had no gene match. The CDR3 is 12 residues long. Germline V CDR1 and CDR2: MNHGY, SAAAGT. CDR3 DNA: TGTGCCATCACCGACAGGGATTCACCCCTCCACTTT. It codes for CAITDRDSPLHF.

The table lists this clone with a few counts. V is TRBV9 and J is TRBJ2-7; D is undetermined. This CDR3 contains 13 residues. Per germline, CDR1 SGDLS and CDR2 YYNGEE. V was pared by 0 bases and J by 4 bases, with 8 bases between. This CDR3 reads CASSVGVRYEQYF. The CDR3 nucleotides read TGTGCCAGCAGCGTAGGCGTCAGGTACGAGCAGTACTTC.

The chain couples TRBV15 to TRBJ2-3; D possibly corresponds to TRBD2 (7 bases). This CDR3 has 17 amino acids. V lost 8 bases and J lost 0, with 21 bases in between. The germline V gene encodes CDR1 LNHNV and CDR2 YYDKDF (reference sequence). CDR3 nucleotide sequence: TGTGCCACCGCTTCTTGGACAGCCGGGGGGAGCACAGATACGCAGTATTTT. Translated, it gives CATASWTAGGSTDTQYF.

This clone occurred a few times. The J gene is TRBJ2-7, the V gene TRBV7-8; D may be TRBD1 (5 bases). The germline V and J ends were trimmed by 5 bases and 3 bases, with 20 bases remaining between them. CDR3 length: 16 residues. The germline CDR1 and CDR2 sequences are SGHVS and FQNEAQ. CDR3 sequence: CASSPGGGAPGYEQYF. In DNA, the CDR3 is TGTGCCAGCAGCCCGGGTGGTGGGGCACCGGGCTACGAGCAGTACTTC. The full variable domain, its missing parts supplied by reference TRBV7-8 and TRBJ2-7, is GAGVSQSPRYKVAKRGQDVALRCDPISGHVSLFWYQQALGQGPEFLTYFQNEAQLDKSGLPSDRFFAERPEGSVSTLKIQRTQQEDSAVYLCASSPGGGAPGYEQYFGPGTRLTVT.

This chain links TRBV6-8 with TRBJ2-7, with D possibly matching TRBD2 (6 bases). The CDR3 contains 12 residues. CDR1 and CDR2 from the germline V gene are MNHGY and SAAAGT. V shed 7 bases and J shed 3 bases, with 10 bases lying between them. The CDR3 spells CASKEGVYEQYF. Written as DNA, the CDR3 is TGTGCCAGCAAGGAGGGAGTCTACGAGCAGTACTTC.

The chain has TRBV11-3 and TRBJ2-2, with TRBD1 matching over 8 bases. Germline trimming cut 4 bases from V and 3 bases from J; bases unmatched to any gene: 10. The germline V gene has CDR1 SGHNT and CDR2 YENEEA. The CDR3 sequence is 17 residues long. CDR3 sequence reads: CASSSLTGGYYTGELFF. CDR3 nucleotide sequence: TGTGCCAGCAGCTCACTAACAGGGGGTTATTACACCGGGGAGCTGTTTTTT.

This clone qualifies as large (0.1 to 1%). The chain joins TRBV6-8 to TRBJ2-1; 7 bases agree with TRBD1. Trimming removed 5 bases from V and 0 bases from J; junction bases left unmatched: 7. Germline values: CDR1 MNHGY, CDR2 SAAAGT. The length of the CDR3 is 16 residues. CDR3 protein: CASSKRDSPSYNEQFF. In DNA, the CDR3 is TGTGCCAGCAGTAAAAGGGACAGTCCCTCCTACAATGAGCAGTTCTTC.

The J gene is TRBJ2-1, the V gene TRBV29-1; possible D gene TRBD1, 6 bases. V lost 6 bases and J lost 7, with 16 bases in between. Germline CDR1 and CDR2: SQVTM and ANQGSEA. This CDR3 spans 13 amino acids. In DNA form, the CDR3 reads TGCAGCGTAGTGACGACAGGCGGTAATGAGCAGTTCTTC. Protein sequence: CSVVTTGGNEQFF.

This clone was counted between two and nine times. J is TRBJ1-4 and V is TRBV6-8, with D uncertain. Germline CDR1 and CDR2: MNHGY and SAAAGT. The CDR3 sequence is 12 residues long. Trimming cost V 6 bases and J 7 bases, with 9 bases left between them. For the CDR3, the DNA is TGTGCCAGCAGACCAGCAACTGAAAAACTGTTTTTT. This gives the protein CASRPATEKLFF.

This clone turned up a few times. This sequence joins TRBV6-8 and TRBJ1-2; tentatively, D is TRBD1 (5 bases). Germline loops: CDR1 MNHGY, CDR2 SAAAGT. Between the trimmed V and J ends, which lost 10 bases and 4 bases, there was a span of 19 bases. This CDR3 has 14 residues. CDR3 protein: CAINLGLSTYGYTF. The CDR3, as DNA: TGTGCCATCAACTTGGGACTGTCAACCTATGGCTACACCTTC.

V and J are TRBV19 and TRBJ2-2, with 9 bases identical to TRBD1. The length of the CDR3 is 16 residues. The V and J ends lost 5 bases and 0 bases, in that order; junction bases with no gene match: 4. CDR1 is LNHDA, CDR2 SQIVND, per germline (reference sequence). This chain's CDR3 is CASSPHRGPNTGELFF. The CDR3 nucleotides are TGTGCCAGTAGTCCCCACAGGGGGCCGAACACCGGGGAGCTGTTTTTT. Together with reference TRBV19 and TRBJ2-2, the CDR3 gives the full variable domain: DGGITQSPKYLFRKEGQNVTLSCEQNLNHDAMYWYRQDPGQGLRLIYYSQIVNDFQKGDIAEGYSVSREKKESFPLTVTSAQKNPTAFYLCASSPHRGPNTGELFFGEGSRLTVL.

By sample fraction, this clone is medium-sized. The chain has TRBV6-8 and TRBJ2-7; D assignment may be TRBD1 or TRBD2 (6 bases each). Trimming shortened V by 2 bases and J by 4 bases, and 12 bases separated the two germline ends. This CDR3 comprises 14 residues. Germline V CDR1 and CDR2: MNHGY, SAAAGT. CDR3 DNA: TGTGCCAGCAGTTACGGGGGGCCCGGATACGAGCAGTACTTC. This codes for CASSYGGPGYEQYF.

Only a few counts were recorded for this clone. The DNA of the CDR3 is TGTGCCAGCAGCTTATTACGAGCCAATAGCCGGGGCTCTAATTCACCCCTCCACTTT. This sequence encodes CASSLLRANSRGSNSPLHF. This rearrangement joins TRBV11-3 to TRBJ1-6; D is perhaps TRBD1 (5 bases). The V end was cut by 2 bases, the J end by 6 bases, with 23 bases between. CDR3 size: 19 residues. CDR1 SGHNT and CDR2 YENEEA come from the germline V gene.

The chain recombines TRBV5-1 with TRBJ1-4; 7 bases are a match to TRBD1. The ends lost 4 bases at V and 4 bases at J; junction bases unmatched: 7. Germline V gene lookup returns CDR1 SGHRS and CDR2 YFSETQ. The CDR3 is 15 amino acids. The CDR3 DNA reads as TGCGCCAGCAGCCGCCGGGACAGCGGTAATGAAAAACTGTTTTTT. Its translation: CASSRRDSGNEKLFF.

The genes are TRBV6-8 and TRBJ1-1; 7 positions match TRBD1. The germline V gene has CDR1 MNHGY and CDR2 SAAAGT. The V gene end was trimmed by 2 bases and the J gene end by 7 bases; junction bases not matched to a gene: 7. CDR3 length: 14 amino acids. CDR3 sequence reads: CASSYTYRGYEAFF. Here the CDR3 DNA reads TGTGCCAGCAGTTACACGTACAGGGGTTATGAAGCTTTCTTT.

J is TRBJ1-2 and V is TRBV10-3, with a possible D match to TRBD1 (5 bases). The CDR3 is 14 residues long. Trimming removed 10 bases at V and 4 bases at J, with 19 bases between. The germline V gene has CDR1 ENHRY and CDR2 SYGVKD. This chain's CDR3 is CATQDGGNSYGYTF. CDR3 nucleotide sequence: TGTGCCACCCAAGATGGGGGGAATTCCTATGGCTACACCTTC.

This clone was detected a few times. The chain couples TRBV11-3 to TRBJ1-3; D not resolved. Trimming stripped 6 bases from V and 2 bases from J, with 17 bases between. This CDR3 has 16 amino acids. The germline V gene has CDR1 SGHNT and CDR2 YENEEA. This CDR3 is CASSSGLRRPGNTIYF. CDR3 nucleotide sequence: TGTGCCAGCAGTTCAGGTCTTAGGCGCCCTGGAAACACCATATATTTT.

J is TRBJ1-2 and V is TRBV29-1, with TRBD1 matching over 8 bases. The length of the CDR3 is 16 residues. The germline V gene has CDR1 SQVTM and CDR2 ANQGSEA. With 0 bases clipped from V and 5 bases from J, the junction kept 11 bases outside the gene matches. CDR3 sequence (DNA): TGCAGCGTTGAAGATAGTGGTCCCCACAGGGGGTATGGCTACACCTTC. It yields the protein CSVEDSGPHRGYGYTF.

By share, this clone ranks as large. The V call is TRBV19, the J call TRBJ2-2, with TRBD2 identical over 9 bases. The germline V gene has CDR1 LNHDA and CDR2 SQIVND (reference sequence). With 8 bases clipped from V and 2 bases from J, the junction kept 6 bases outside the gene matches. There are 15 residues in the CDR3. CDR3 DNA: TGTGCCAGTCAAAGCGGGGGGTTTAACACCGGGGAGCTGTTTTTT. Its translation: CASQSGGFNTGELFF.

This clone ranks as large. V usage is TRBV29-1 and J usage is TRBJ2-5; D is possibly TRBD1 or TRBD2 (5 bases each). V was shortened by 3 bases and J by 3 bases, with 11 bases between the two germline ends. This CDR3 has 13 amino acids. Germline V gene lookup returns CDR1 SQVTM and CDR2 ANQGSEA. CDR3 sequence reads: CSVESGLEETQYF. The CDR3 nucleotides are TGCAGCGTTGAGTCGGGGCTAGAAGAGACCCAGTACTTC.

By share, this clone ranks as hyperexpanded. The chain carries TRBV9 and TRBJ2-1; 9 positions match TRBD2. The CDR3 has 14 residues. The V gene end was trimmed by 4 bases and the J gene end by 7 bases; junction bases not matched to a gene: 6. Germline V gene lookup returns CDR1 SGDLS and CDR2 YYNGEE. CDR3 nucleotide sequence: TGTGCCAGCAGCCTACGGACTAGCGAGAATGAGCAGTTCTTC. It encodes CASSLRTSENEQFF.

This chain's CDR3 is CASSQPLGQARERTQYF. CDR3 DNA: TGCGCCAGCAGTCAACCCCTCGGACAGGCCCGTGAGCGGACCCAGTACTTC. This chain uses TRBV23-1 with TRBJ2-5; 7 bases match TRBD1. TRBV23-1 carries the ORF label, with uncertain function. The CDR3 runs to 17 residues. V gave up 2 bases and J gave up 7 bases; unmatched junction bases: 16.

The chain combines TRBV6-8 with TRBJ1-2; the match to TRBD1 covers 7 bases. Germline loops: CDR1 MNHGY, CDR2 SAAAGT. The CDR3 contains 16 residues. V shed 0 bases, J shed 4 bases, and the junction held 8 bases outside the gene matches. In nucleotides, the CDR3 is TGTGCCAGCAGTTACTCCGGGGTAGGGGGCGGCTATGGCTACACCTTC. Residues: CASSYSGVGGGYGYTF.

The rearrangement joins TRBV19 to TRBJ1-2; D perhaps matches TRBD1 (6 bases). This CDR3 is built from 13 residues. Germline V gives CDR1 LNHDA, CDR2 SQIVND (reference sequence). V was pared by 2 bases and J by 2 bases, with 6 bases between. Written as DNA, the CDR3 is TGTGCCAGTAGTATACAGGGGAACTATGGCTACACCTTC. It translates to CASSIQGNYGYTF. The full variable domain, with the rest looked up from reference TRBV19 and TRBJ1-2, is DGGITQSPKYLFRKEGQNVTLSCEQNLNHDAMYWYRQDPGQGLRLIYYSQIVNDFQKGDIAEGYSVSREKKESFPLTVTSAQKNPTAFYLCASSIQGNYGYTFGSGTRLTVV.

A few counts support this clone. The V call is TRBV11-3, the J call TRBJ1-1, with a possible D match to TRBD1 (5 bases). V lost 6 bases and J lost 10, with 21 bases in between. Germline V gene sequence: CDR1 SGHNT, CDR2 YENEEA. The CDR3 has 14 amino acids. CDR3 DNA sequence: TGTGCCAGCAGGGGAAGGGACTCTTTTATTGGAGCTTTCTTT. It specifies CASRGRDSFIGAFF.

This clone was counted only a few times. This chain uses TRBV5-1 with TRBJ2-3; a possible D gene is TRBD1 (6 bases). V lost 4 bases, J lost 4 bases, and 16 bases lay in between. The CDR3 sequence is 15 residues long. The germline gives CDR1 SGHRS, CDR2 YFSETQ. CDR3 bases: TGCGCCAGCAGCCAAAGGGACATGGTGGCAGATACGCAGTATTTT. Encoded protein: CASSQRDMVADTQYF. Drawing the rest from reference TRBV5-1 and TRBJ2-3, the complete variable domain is KAGVTQTPRYLIKTRGQQVTLSCSPISGHRSVSWYQQTPGQGLQFLFEYFSETQRNKGNFPGRFSGRQFSNSRSEMNVSTLELGDSALYLCASSQRDMVADTQYFGPGTRLTVL.